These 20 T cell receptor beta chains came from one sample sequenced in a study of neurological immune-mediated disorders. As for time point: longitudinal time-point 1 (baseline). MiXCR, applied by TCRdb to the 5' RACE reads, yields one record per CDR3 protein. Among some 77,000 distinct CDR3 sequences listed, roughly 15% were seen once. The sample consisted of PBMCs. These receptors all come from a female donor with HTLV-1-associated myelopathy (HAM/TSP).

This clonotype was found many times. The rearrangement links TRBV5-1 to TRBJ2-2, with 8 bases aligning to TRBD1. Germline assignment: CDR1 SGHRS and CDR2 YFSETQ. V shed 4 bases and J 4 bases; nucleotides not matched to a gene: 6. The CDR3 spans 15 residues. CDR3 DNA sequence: TGCGCCAGCAGCCCTCGGACAGGGTTCACCGGGGAGCTGTTTTTT. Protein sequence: CASSPRTGFTGELFF.

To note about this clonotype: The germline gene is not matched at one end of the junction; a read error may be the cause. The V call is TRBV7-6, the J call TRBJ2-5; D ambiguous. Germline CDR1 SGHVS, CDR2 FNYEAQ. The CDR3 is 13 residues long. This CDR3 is CAISLGNQETQYF. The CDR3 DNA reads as TGTGCCATCAGCTTAGGGAATCAAGAGACCCAGTACTTC.

The CDR3 protein is CASSSLALTDTQYF. CDR3 sequence (DNA): TGTGCCAGCTCATCCCTAGCGCTCACAGATACGCAGTATTTT. V is TRBV18 and J is TRBJ2-3; a possible D gene is TRBD2 (6 bases). CDR1 KGHSH and CDR2 LQKENI come from the germline V gene. This CDR3 contains 14 residues. Trimming pared 5 bases from V and 2 bases from J, leaving 11 bases between.

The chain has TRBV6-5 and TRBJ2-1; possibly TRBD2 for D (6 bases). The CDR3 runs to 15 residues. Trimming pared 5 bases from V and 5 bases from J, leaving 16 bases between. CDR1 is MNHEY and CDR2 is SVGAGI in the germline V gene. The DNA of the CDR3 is TGTGCCAGCAGTAGGGGACTCCCCCAGCACAATGAGCAGTTCTTC. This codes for CASSRGLPQHNEQFF.

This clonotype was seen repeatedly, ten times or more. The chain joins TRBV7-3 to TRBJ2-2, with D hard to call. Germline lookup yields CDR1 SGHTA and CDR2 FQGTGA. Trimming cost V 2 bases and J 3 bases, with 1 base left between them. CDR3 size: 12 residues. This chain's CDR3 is CASSLDTGELFF. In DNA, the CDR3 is TGTGCCAGCAGCTTAGACACCGGGGAGCTGTTTTTT.

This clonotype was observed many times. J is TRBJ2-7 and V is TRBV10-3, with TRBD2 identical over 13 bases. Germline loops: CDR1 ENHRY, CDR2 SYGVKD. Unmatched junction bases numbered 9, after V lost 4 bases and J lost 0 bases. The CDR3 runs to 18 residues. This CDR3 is CAISGQTSGGKISYEQYF. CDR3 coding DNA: TGTGCCATCAGTGGCCAGACTAGCGGGGGGAAGATCTCCTACGAGCAGTACTTC.

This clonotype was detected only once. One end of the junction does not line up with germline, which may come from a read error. The CDR3 DNA reads as TGCGCCATCAGCTTAGACAGGGCAACTAATGAAAAACTGTTTTTT. This translates into CAISLDRATNEKLFF. J is TRBJ1-4 and V is TRBV5-1, with TRBD1 matching 7 bases. CDR1 and CDR2 from the germline V gene are SGHRS and YFSETQ. The CDR3 covers 15 residues.

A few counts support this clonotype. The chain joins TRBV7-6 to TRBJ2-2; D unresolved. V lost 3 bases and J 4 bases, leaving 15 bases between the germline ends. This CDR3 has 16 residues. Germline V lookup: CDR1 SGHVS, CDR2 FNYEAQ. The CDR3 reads CASSLSNPDSTGELFF. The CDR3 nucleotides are TGTGCCAGCAGCTTGTCAAATCCGGATTCCACCGGGGAGCTGTTTTTT.

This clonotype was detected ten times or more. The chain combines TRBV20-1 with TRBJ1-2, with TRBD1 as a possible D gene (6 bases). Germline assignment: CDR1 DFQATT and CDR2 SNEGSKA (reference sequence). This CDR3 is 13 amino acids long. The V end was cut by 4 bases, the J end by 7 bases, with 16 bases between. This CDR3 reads CSANTGRGVGYTF. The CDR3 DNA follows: TGCAGTGCTAACACAGGGAGGGGAGTTGGCTACACCTTC.

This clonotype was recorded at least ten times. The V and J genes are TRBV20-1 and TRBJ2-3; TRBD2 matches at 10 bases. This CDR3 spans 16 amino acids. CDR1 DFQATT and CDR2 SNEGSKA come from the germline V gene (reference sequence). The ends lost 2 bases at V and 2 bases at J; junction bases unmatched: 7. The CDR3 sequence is CSARPFLAGVTDTQYF. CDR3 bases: TGCAGTGCTAGACCATTCCTAGCGGGGGTCACAGATACGCAGTATTTT.

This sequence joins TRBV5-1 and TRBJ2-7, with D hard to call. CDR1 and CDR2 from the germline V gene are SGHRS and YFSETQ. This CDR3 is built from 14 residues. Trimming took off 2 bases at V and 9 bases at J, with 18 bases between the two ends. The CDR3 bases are TGCGCCAGCAGCTTTTCTGGTTCTGGAGACGCGCAGTACTTC. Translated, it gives CASSFSGSGDAQYF. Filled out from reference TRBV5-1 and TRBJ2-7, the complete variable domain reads KAGVTQTPRYLIKTRGQQVTLSCSPISGHRSVSWYQQTPGQGLQFLFEYFSETQRNKGNFPGRFSGRQFSNSRSEMNVSTLELGDSALYLCASSFSGSGDAQYFGPGTRLTVT.

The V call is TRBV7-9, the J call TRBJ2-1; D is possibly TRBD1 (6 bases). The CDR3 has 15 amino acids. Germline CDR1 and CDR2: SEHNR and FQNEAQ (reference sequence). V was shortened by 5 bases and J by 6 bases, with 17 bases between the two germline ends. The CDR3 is CASSPGQGTVNEQFF. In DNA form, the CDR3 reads TGTGCCAGCAGCCCGGGACAAGGGACGGTCAATGAGCAGTTCTTC.

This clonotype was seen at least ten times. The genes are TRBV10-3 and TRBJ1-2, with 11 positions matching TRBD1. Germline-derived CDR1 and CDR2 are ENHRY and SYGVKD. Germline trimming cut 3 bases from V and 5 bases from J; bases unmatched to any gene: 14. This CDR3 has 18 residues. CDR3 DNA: TGTGCCATCAGTGACCCACCGGGACAGGGGGAAGGAGGGTATGGCTACACCTTC. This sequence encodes CAISDPPGQGEGGYGYTF.

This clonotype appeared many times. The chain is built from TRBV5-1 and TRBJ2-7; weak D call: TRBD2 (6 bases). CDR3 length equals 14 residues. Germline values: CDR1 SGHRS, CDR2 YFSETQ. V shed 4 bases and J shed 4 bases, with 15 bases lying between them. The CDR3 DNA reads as TGCGCCAGCAGCCCCATAAACGGGGGTTACGAGCAGTACTTC. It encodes CASSPINGGYEQYF. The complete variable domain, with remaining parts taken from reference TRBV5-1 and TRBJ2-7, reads KAGVTQTPRYLIKTRGQQVTLSCSPISGHRSVSWYQQTPGQGLQFLFEYFSETQRNKGNFPGRFSGRQFSNSRSEMNVSTLELGDSALYLCASSPINGGYEQYFGPGTRLTVT.

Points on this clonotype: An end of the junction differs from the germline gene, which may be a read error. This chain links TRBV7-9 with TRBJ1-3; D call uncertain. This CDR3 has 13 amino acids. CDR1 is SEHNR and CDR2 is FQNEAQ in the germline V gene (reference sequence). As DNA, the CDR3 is TGTGCCAGCAGCCCGTGTTCTGGAAACACAATATATTTT. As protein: CASSPCSGNTIYF. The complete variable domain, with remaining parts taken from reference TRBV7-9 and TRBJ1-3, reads DTGVSQNPRHKITKRGQNVTFRCDPISEHNRLYWYRQTLGQGPEFLTYFQNEAQLEKSRLLSDRFSAERPKGSFSTLEIQRTEQGDSAMYLCASSPCSGNTIYFGEGSWLTVV.

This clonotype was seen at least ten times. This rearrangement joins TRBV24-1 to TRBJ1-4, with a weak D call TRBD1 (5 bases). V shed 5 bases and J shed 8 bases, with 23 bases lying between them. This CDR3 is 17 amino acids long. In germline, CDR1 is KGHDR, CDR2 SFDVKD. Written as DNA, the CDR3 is TGTGCCACCAGTGGCCGGACATGGGGTGAGAGATGGGAAAAACTGTTTTTT. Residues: CATSGRTWGERWEKLFF.

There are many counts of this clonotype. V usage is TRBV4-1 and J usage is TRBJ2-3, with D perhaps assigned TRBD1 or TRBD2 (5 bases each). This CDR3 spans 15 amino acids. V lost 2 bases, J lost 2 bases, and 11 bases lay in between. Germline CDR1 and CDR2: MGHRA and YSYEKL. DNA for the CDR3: TGCGCCAGCAGCCAACGGGGCAGAGACACAGATACGCAGTATTTT. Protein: CASSQRGRDTDTQYF.

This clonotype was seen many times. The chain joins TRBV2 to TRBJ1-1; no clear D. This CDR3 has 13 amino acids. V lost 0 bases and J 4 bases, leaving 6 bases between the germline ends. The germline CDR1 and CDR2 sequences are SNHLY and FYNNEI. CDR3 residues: CASSEALFTEAFF. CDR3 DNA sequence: TGTGCCAGCAGTGAAGCTTTGTTCACTGAAGCTTTCTTT.

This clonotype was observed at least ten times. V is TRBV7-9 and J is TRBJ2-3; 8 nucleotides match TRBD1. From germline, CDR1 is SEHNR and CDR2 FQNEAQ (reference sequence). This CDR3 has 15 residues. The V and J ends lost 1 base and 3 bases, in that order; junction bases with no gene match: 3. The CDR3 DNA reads TGTGCCAGCAGCTTAGGGGACAGGAAAACAGATACGCAGTATTTT. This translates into CASSLGDRKTDTQYF.

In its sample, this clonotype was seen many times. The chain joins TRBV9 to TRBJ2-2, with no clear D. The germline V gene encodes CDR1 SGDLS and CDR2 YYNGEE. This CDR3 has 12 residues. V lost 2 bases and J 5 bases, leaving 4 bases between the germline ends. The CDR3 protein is CASSVYTGELFF. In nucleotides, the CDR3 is TGTGCCAGCAGCGTTTATACCGGGGAGCTGTTTTTT.